These 18 T cell receptor beta chains originate from one sample sequenced in a study of blood T cell repertoires in COVID-19. The protocol was immunoSEQ multiplex PCR, while the TCRdb copy is restricted to in-frame clones and leaves out a portion. The table has approximately 320,000 clones, 89% seen once. The sequencing sample was made of peripheral blood. The receptors were sampled from a woman aged 30 to 39 with COVID-19, enrolled during active disease.

This clone was seen a single time. V usage is TRBV28 and J usage is TRBJ2-1, with a possible D match to TRBD1 (5 bases). CDR1 is MDHEN and CDR2 is SYDVKM in the germline V gene. The CDR3 runs 14 residues. V was trimmed by 3 bases and J by 0 bases, leaving 6 bases between them. The DNA of the CDR3 is TGTGCCAGCAGTTTGGGGCTCTCCTACAATGAGCAGTTCTTC. It encodes CASSLGLSYNEQFF.

V is TRBV19 and J is TRBJ1-2; D possibly corresponds to TRBD1 (6 bases). This CDR3 is built from 12 residues. Germline loops: CDR1 LNHDA, CDR2 SQIVND (reference sequence). V lost 7 bases and J 7 bases, leaving 13 bases between the germline ends. DNA of the CDR3: TGTGCCAGTAAGGCGGGGGCGCTTGGCTACACCTTC. Amino acids: CASKAGALGYTF.

The rearrangement joins TRBV5-6 to TRBJ1-2; no firm D call. Trimming took off 3 bases at V and 4 bases at J, with 13 bases between the two ends. This CDR3 has 14 amino acids. Germline V gene lookup returns CDR1 SGHDT and CDR2 YYEEEE. In nucleotides, the CDR3 is TGTGCCAGCAGCTCAGTTGGGCGAAGCTATGGCTACACCTTC. Translating it yields CASSSVGRSYGYTF.

This rearrangement joins TRBV3-1 (or the pseudogene TRBV3-2) to TRBJ1-2; TRBD1 matches at 8 bases. Trimming took 2 bases from V and 7 from J; bases not matched to a gene: 9. CDR1 and CDR2 (germline): LGHDT, YNNKEL (reference sequence). This CDR3 region has 15 residues. DNA of the CDR3: TGTGCCAGCAGCCAATGGAGGACAGGGAGATTTGGCTACACCTTC. Protein product: CASSQWRTGRFGYTF.

The V call is TRBV3-1 (or the pseudogene TRBV3-2), the J call TRBJ2-2; D gene unclear. CDR1 LGHDT and CDR2 YNNKEL come from the germline V gene (reference sequence). The CDR3 covers 13 residues. Trimming took off 4 bases at V and 2 bases at J, with 5 bases between the two ends. CDR3 loop: CASSPVNTGELFF. DNA of the CDR3: TGTGCCAGCAGCCCCGTAAACACCGGGGAGCTGTTTTTT.

V is TRBV19 and J is TRBJ2-1, with 11 nucleotides matching TRBD2. J was trimmed by 5 bases and V by 10 bases; bases with no gene match: 4. The CDR3 contains 13 residues. CDR1 and CDR2 from the germline V gene are LNHDA and SQIVND (reference sequence). The CDR3 nucleotides are TGTGCCACGACACTAGCGGGGGACAATGAGCAGTTCTTC. This codes for CATTLAGDNEQFF.

This clone was counted only a few times. The chain recombines TRBV6-4 with TRBJ2-1, with 9 bases aligning to TRBD1. Germline CDR1 reads MRHNA; CDR2 reads SNTAGT. The CDR3 is 15 amino acids. The trim removed 5 bases at V and 3 bases at J, leaving 5 bases unmatched. For the CDR3, the DNA is TGTGCCAGCAGTCCGGGACAGGGAATCTACAATGAGCAGTTCTTC. This translates into CASSPGQGIYNEQFF.

The V call is TRBV12-5, the J call TRBJ1-1; 7 bases agree with TRBD1. The germline CDR1 and CDR2 sequences are LGHNT and FRNRAP. The CDR3 loop spans 22 amino acids. V lost 0 bases to trimming and J lost 0 bases; unmatched junction nucleotides: 22. The CDR3 loop reads CASGLVRLSDRDIVGMNTEAFF. The CDR3 nucleotides are TGTGCTAGTGGTTTGGTACGATTGAGCGACAGGGATATCGTTGGCATGAACACTGAAGCTTTCTTT.

The rearrangement links TRBV7-9 to TRBJ2-7, with D perhaps TRBD1 (5 bases). The germline V gene encodes CDR1 SEHNR and CDR2 FQNEAQ (reference sequence). This CDR3 contains 14 residues. Trimming pared 3 bases from V and 6 bases from J, leaving 15 bases between. The CDR3 region is CASSFTRESGEQYF. DNA for the CDR3: TGTGCCAGCAGCTTTACCAGGGAATCAGGCGAGCAGTACTTC.

In its sample, this clone was seen once. The chain has TRBV11-2 and TRBJ1-5; no clear D. The CDR3 runs to 14 residues. Trimming removed 1 base at V and 3 bases at J, with 7 bases between. The germline gives CDR1 SGHAT, CDR2 FQNNGV. Here the CDR3 reads CASSLGTDNQPQHF. The DNA for the CDR3 is TGTGCCAGCAGCTTAGGCACAGACAATCAGCCCCAGCATTTT.

The J gene is TRBJ1-2, the V gene TRBV24-1; D ambiguous. CDR3 length equals 13 residues. The V end was cut by 4 bases, the J end by 5 bases, with 10 bases between. CDR1 KGHDR and CDR2 SFDVKD come from the germline V gene. The CDR3 is CATSDSDSYGYTF. The DNA for the CDR3 is TGTGCCACCAGTGACTCCGACTCTTATGGCTACACCTTC.

This chain links TRBV3-1 (or the pseudogene TRBV3-2) with TRBJ1-5; D ambiguous. CDR3 length equals 14 residues. The germline V and J ends were trimmed by 4 bases and 3 bases, with 10 bases remaining between them. Germline CDR1 is LGHDT and CDR2 is YNNKEL (reference sequence). The CDR3 nucleotides read TGTGCCAGCAGCCTGTCGGGTTCCAATCAGCCCCAGCATTTT. The encoded protein is CASSLSGSNQPQHF.

For the CDR3, the DNA is TGCGCCAGCAGCCAAGGTGGCAGTTATAGCAATCAGCCCCAGCATTTT. This sequence encodes CASSQGGSYSNQPQHF. V is TRBV4-1 and J is TRBJ1-5; no clear D. Germline CDR1 MGHRA, CDR2 YSYEKL. Trimming stripped 1 base from V and 0 bases from J, with 10 bases between. CDR3 length equals 16 residues.

The chain is built from TRBV19 and TRBJ2-3, with 9 bases lining up with TRBD1. The germline V gene has CDR1 LNHDA and CDR2 SQIVND (reference sequence). This CDR3 region has 17 residues. Trimming cost V 6 bases and J 4 bases; bases outside gene matches: 14. The CDR3 nucleotides are TGTGCCAGTAGCGATCAGTCCGGGACAGGGTCGGCAGATACGCAGTATTTT. This encodes CASSDQSGTGSADTQYF.

The V call is TRBV30, the J call TRBJ1-1; no clear D gene. Germline-derived CDR1 and CDR2 are GTSNPN and SVGIG (reference sequence). The V end was cut by 5 bases, the J end by 0 bases, with 7 bases between. CDR3 size: 12 residues. CDR3 region: CAWSGLNTEAFF. DNA of the CDR3: TGTGCCTGGTCAGGCTTGAACACTGAAGCTTTCTTT. Full variable domain (outside the CDR3, taken from reference TRBV30 and TRBJ1-1): SQTIHQWPATLVQPVGSPLSLECTVEGTSNPNLYWYRQAAGRGLQLLFYSVGIGQISSEVPQNLSASRPQDRQFILSSKKLLLSDSGFYLCAWSGLNTEAFFGQGTRLTVV.

The chain has TRBV28 and TRBJ2-7, with D possibly TRBD2 on 6 matching bases. This CDR3 is built from 14 residues. CDR1 is MDHEN, CDR2 SYDVKM, per germline. Trimming cost V 4 bases and J 2 bases, with 12 bases left between them. The CDR3 coding sequence is TGTGCCAGCAGTTCCGGAGGGCGTACCTACGAGCAGTACTTC. Its protein is CASSSGGRTYEQYF.

The chain couples TRBV2 to TRBJ1-1, with a possible D match to TRBD1 (5 bases). Germline assignment: CDR1 SNHLY and CDR2 FYNNEI. Trimming took off 6 bases at V and 8 bases at J, with 7 bases between the two ends. The CDR3 is 10 residues long. The CDR3 DNA reads TGTGCCAGCAGGAACAGGGAAGCTTTCTTT. Its protein product is CASRNREAFF.

The chain couples TRBV5-6 to TRBJ1-2, with D possibly TRBD1 on 5 matching bases. Germline V gives CDR1 SGHDT, CDR2 YYEEEE. V lost 0 bases and J lost 5, with 8 bases in between. The CDR3 sequence is 13 residues long. The chain's CDR3 is CASSLVQGYGYTF. The CDR3 DNA reads TGTGCCAGCAGCTTGGTCCAGGGTTATGGCTACACCTTC.